This TCR beta chain was recorded in a study of blood T cell repertoires in COVID-19. Across the study: The United States, Italy and Spain were the sources of the acute and convalescent COVID-19 samples. Sample material is recorded as cDNA or gDNA derived from T cells, B-cell-depleted T cells, or PBMCs.

In the original analysis: From reference gene primer amplification, estimates of nucleated cell counts were derived. Here immunoSEQ multiplex PCR was the method, and the copy in TCRdb shows in-frame clones only, minus some. D and trimming were read from the DNA, whereas the V and J calls and clone size are those reported in that table. The table has 150,000 or so clones, around 82% seen once; the top ten hold 13% to 15%. Looked up from germline, CDR1 is LNHDA and CDR2 is SQIVND (reference sequence). V lost 10 bases, J lost 0 bases, and 16 bases lay in between. The CDR3 is made up of 15 amino acids. This receptor was obtained from a human donor with acute or convalescent COVID-19. The donor label of this sample is uncertain. The sequenced sample consisted of peripheral blood. J is TRBJ1-5 and V is TRBV19; D is unclear. The CDR3 loop reads CATKRGQNSNQPQHF. Here the CDR3 DNA reads TGTGCCACCAAGAGAGGTCAGAATAGCAATCAGCCCCAGCATTTT.